The 8 T cell receptor beta chains presented below share a single source sample, sequenced in a study of early T cells in non-severe SARS-CoV-2 infection. In TCRdb, the 5' RACE reads were re-called with MiXCR into one record per CDR3 protein. The data show some 50,000 distinct CDR3 sequences, 8.5% to 10% seen once. The specimen was whole blood, collected at baseline. The source is an adult who was a healthcare worker with PCR-confirmed SARS-CoV-2 infection or an uninfected control (not recorded which).

This clonotype was detected many times. CDR3 DNA: TGTGCCAGCAGCTTAAGTCAGGAGACCCAGTACTTC. Amino acids: CASSLSQETQYF. The chain carries TRBV6-1 and TRBJ2-5; D gene ambiguous. Germline V lookup: CDR1 MNHNS, CDR2 SASEGT. This CDR3 region has 12 residues. Trimming took off 6 bases at V and 5 bases at J, with 10 bases between the two ends.

This clonotype was seen only once. The V and J genes are TRBV6-6 and TRBJ1-2; TRBD1 matches 8 bases. CDR3 length equals 13 residues. Trimming cost V 6 bases and J 7 bases; bases outside gene matches: 7. The germline CDR1 and CDR2 sequences are MNHNY and SVGAGI (reference sequence). CDR3 loop: CASSPTGEFGYTF. The CDR3 DNA is TGTGCCAGCAGCCCGACAGGGGAGTTTGGCTACACCTTC.

In this sample, this clonotype turned up a few times. The gene calls are TRBV13 and TRBJ2-7, with 8 bases fitting TRBD2. CDR1 PRHDT and CDR2 FYEKMQ come from the germline V gene (reference sequence). The ends lost 4 bases at V and 4 bases at J; junction bases unmatched: 6. The CDR3 is made up of 14 amino acids. CDR3 in amino acids: CASSSGGRSYEQYF. The CDR3 region has the DNA TGTGCCAGCAGCTCGGGGGGGCGCAGTTACGAGCAGTACTTC.

This clonotype has ten or more counts. The genes are TRBV11-2 and TRBJ2-1; the match to TRBD2 covers 11 bases. The germline V gene has CDR1 SGHAT and CDR2 FQNNGV. The V and J ends lost 4 bases and 7 bases, in that order; junction bases with no gene match: 6. This CDR3 is 15 amino acids long. The CDR3 DNA follows: TGTGCCAGCAGCTATAGCGGGAGGGCCGATAATGAGCAGTTCTTC. Its protein product is CASSYSGRADNEQFF.

This clonotype was observed a handful of times. V gene TRBV9 combines with J gene TRBJ2-7; no clear D gene. V lost 3 bases and J lost 6, with 13 bases in between. Per the germline V gene, CDR1 is SGDLS and CDR2 is YYNGEE. This CDR3 comprises 13 residues. CDR3 region: CASSDGPDREQYF. In DNA form, the CDR3 reads TGTGCCAGCAGCGATGGACCGGACCGCGAGCAGTACTTC.

At least ten counts were recorded for this clonotype. V usage is TRBV29-1 and J usage is TRBJ2-7; 12 bases fit TRBD2. In germline, CDR1 is SQVTM, CDR2 ANQGSEA. The CDR3 runs 13 residues. With 7 bases clipped from V and 3 bases from J, the junction kept 4 bases outside the gene matches. This CDR3 reads CSASGRVDYEQYF. In nucleotides, the CDR3 is TGCAGCGCTAGCGGGAGGGTCGACTACGAGCAGTACTTC.

This clonotype has just a few counts. This clone may be a read error of a much larger clone one base away. J is TRBJ2-1 and V is TRBV11-3; TRBD1 is a possible D gene (5 bases). The CDR3 contains 13 residues. Germline V gene sequence: CDR1 SGHNT, CDR2 YENEEA. V was clipped by 2 bases and J by 4 bases, with 6 bases between them. The CDR3 DNA reads TGTGCCAGCAGCTTAAGGGGATACAATGAGCAGTTCTTC. Residues: CASSLRGYNEQFF.

This clonotype came up many times. The V gene is TRBV7-2, the J gene TRBJ1-2; 11 nucleotides line up with TRBD1. CDR1 and CDR2 from the germline V gene are SGHTA and FQGNSA. The CDR3 runs 15 residues. The V and J ends lost 5 bases and 3 bases, in that order; junction bases with no gene match: 5. In nucleotides, the CDR3 is TGTGCCAGCAGCCTGCCGGGACAGGGGGACTATGGCTACACCTTC. It specifies CASSLPGQGDYGYTF.